The 9 T cell receptor beta chains below come from one sample, sequenced in a study of human T cells and chemical hapten exposure. It was unfractionated whole blood from which total RNA was extracted. MiXCR was run by TCRdb on the 5' RACE reads, yielding one entry per CDR3 protein. The data contain approximately 80,000 distinct CDR3 sequences, approximately 15% of them singletons. All receptors derive from a female donor in good health.

Only a few counts were recorded for this clonotype. The CDR3, as DNA: TGTGCCAGCAGCCAAACGGGCAGTACGCAGTATTTT. Its protein is CASSQTGSTQYF. The genes are TRBV3-1 and TRBJ2-3; no firm D call. This CDR3 has 12 residues. In germline, CDR1 is LGHDT, CDR2 YNNKEL (reference sequence). V lost 2 bases to trimming and J lost 8 bases, with 8 bases between them.

This clonotype was seen many times. The chain joins TRBV20-1 to TRBJ1-2, with D possibly TRBD1 on 5 matching bases. Germline V gene sequence: CDR1 DFQATT, CDR2 SNEGSKA (reference sequence). Between the trimmed V and J ends, which lost 5 bases and 1 base, there was a span of 14 bases. There are 14 residues in the CDR3. The CDR3 DNA sequence: TGCAGTGCTCCCCCGGGACGGTTTAACTATGGCTACACCTTC. Translation gives CSAPPGRFNYGYTF.

The chain joins TRBV20-1 to TRBJ2-3, with 12 bases that match TRBD2. CDR1 DFQATT and CDR2 SNEGSKA come from the germline V gene (reference sequence). V shed 2 bases, J shed 3 bases, and the junction held 0 bases outside the gene matches. The CDR3 totals 14 residues. CDR3 bases: TGCAGTGCTAGAACTAGCGGGGGGACAGATACGCAGTATTTT. This translates into CSARTSGGTDTQYF.

Only a few counts were recorded for this clonotype. CDR3 DNA: TGCGCCAGCAGCCAAGGAAACCCGGGACAGCATGGATGGCGGCAGTACTTC. It translates to CASSQGNPGQHGWRQYF. This chain links TRBV4-1 with TRBJ2-7; 7 nucleotides match TRBD1. The ends lost 1 base at V and 9 bases at J; junction bases unmatched: 18. The CDR3 spans 17 residues. Germline CDR1 and CDR2: MGHRA and YSYEKL.

This chain joins TRBV6-5 and TRBJ1-1; D unclear. V was pared by 7 bases and J by 6 bases, with 9 bases between. CDR1 is MNHEY and CDR2 is SVGAGI in the germline V gene. The CDR3 has 11 amino acids. CDR3: CASKTIAEAFF. CDR3 bases: TGTGCCAGCAAGACTATTGCTGAAGCTTTCTTT.

J is TRBJ2-5 and V is TRBV9; no clear D. Per the germline V gene, CDR1 is SGDLS and CDR2 is YYNGEE. This CDR3 is built from 13 residues. V was trimmed by 1 base and J by 4 bases, leaving 8 bases between them. CDR3 nucleotides: TGTGCCAGCAGCGTAAGGGATCTAGAGACCCAGTACTTC. As protein: CASSVRDLETQYF.

The chain carries TRBV20-1 and TRBJ1-1; D uncertain. Germline assignment: CDR1 DFQATT and CDR2 SNEGSKA (reference sequence). The CDR3 totals 15 residues. The V end lost 0 bases, the J end lost 7 bases, and 18 bases lay between the germline ends. The CDR3 nucleotides read TGCAGTGCTAGAGATGTCCAACTCGGAGGATATGAAGCTTTCTTT. Its translation: CSARDVQLGGYEAFF.

The V call is TRBV28, the J call TRBJ2-1, with a weak D call TRBD2 (6 bases). The V gene's germline CDR1 is MDHEN and CDR2 SYDVKM. Trimming took 6 bases from V and 4 from J, leaving 19 bases between them. There are 16 residues in the CDR3. CDR3 loop: CASSKRRGFRYNEQFF. CDR3 DNA: TGTGCCAGCAGCAAAAGGAGGGGCTTCCGTTACAATGAGCAGTTCTTC.

This clonotype was found a few times. The V and J genes are TRBV28 and TRBJ2-3; 10 bases match TRBD2. The CDR3 consists of 18 residues. Germline V gives CDR1 MDHEN, CDR2 SYDVKM. J gave up 4 bases and V 5 bases, and 15 bases lay outside the gene matches. The CDR3: CASSPLRASGRSADTQYF. The CDR3, as DNA: TGTGCCAGCAGTCCCCTGAGGGCTAGCGGGAGATCGGCAGATACGCAGTATTTT.